Listed here are 9 T cell receptor beta chains from one sample, sequenced in a study of beta chain features in type 1 diabetes (dated by TCRdb to the late 2010s). The library was made by the immunoSEQ multiplex PCR assay. All of the isolated RNA was reverse transcribed with the High Capacity cDNA Reverse Transcription Kit, so expressed TCRB transcripts were sequenced. This is the immuneACCESS table as TCRdb keeps it, with only in-frame sequences that have V and J called. A part of the clones is gone; compared with another copy, unresolved V genes explain less than half, and the rest is unexplained. A total of about 360,000 clones appear in this sample, around an eighth of them only once. The top ten constitute 0.017% of the sample. Sequenced material: naive CD4+ T cells from blood. The label giving this sample's cell subset or site can be read as: true naive CD4+ T cells. Source of these receptors: a man in his late teens or twenties in good health.

This chain joins TRBV7-2 and TRBJ2-3; 9 nucleotides agree with TRBD1. The CDR3 contains 14 residues. The V gene's germline CDR1 is SGHTA and CDR2 FQGNSA. Trimming cost V 6 bases and J 1 base; bases outside gene matches: 2. Here the CDR3 DNA reads TGTGCCAGCAGATGGGACAGGGGCACAGATACGCAGTATTTT. It translates to CASRWDRGTDTQYF.

In its sample, this clone was seen a few times. At one end, the junction sequence differs from germline, possibly due to a read error. The rearrangement links TRBV19 to TRBJ2-2; the D gene is possibly TRBD2 (6 bases). CDR1 and CDR2 (germline): LNHDA, SQIVND (reference sequence). The CDR3 totals 12 residues. CDR3 protein: CASSIERREVFF. The DNA of the CDR3 is TGTGCCAGTAGTATAGAACGCAGGGAGGTGTTTTTT.

The sample holds a few counts of this clone. This chain connects TRBV5-1 to TRBJ1-6; no clear D. Deletions cut 10 bases from V and 9 bases from J, with 14 bases between. The CDR3 has 12 residues. Germline CDR1 reads SGHRS; CDR2 reads YFSETQ. CDR3 coding DNA: TGCGCCTCCCGGCGGTCAAGTTCACCCCTCCACTTT. This sequence encodes CASRRSSSPLHF.

This clone occurred a few times. A read error may account for a junction end that differs from germline. The chain links TRBV10-3 to TRBJ2-2; no reliable D call. The CDR3 is made up of 14 amino acids. Germline CDR1 reads ENHRY; CDR2 reads SYGVKD. Here the CDR3 DNA reads TGTGCCATCACTGAGGAGTCGAACACCGGGGAGCTGTTTTTT. Encoded protein: CAITEESNTGELFF.

This clone was seen only a few times. The rearrangement links TRBV7-6 to TRBJ2-2; 8 bases are a match to TRBD1. V shed 3 bases and J 5 bases; nucleotides not matched to a gene: 5. The CDR3 is 15 residues long. The germline gives CDR1 SGHVS, CDR2 FNYEAQ. In DNA form, the CDR3 reads TGTGCCAGCAGCTTTCGGACAGGGAGGACCGGGGAGCTGTTTTTT. Translated: CASSFRTGRTGELFF.

This clone was counted a few times. The genes are TRBV15 and TRBJ1-2; 7 bases line up with TRBD1. The germline CDR1 and CDR2 sequences are LNHNV and YYDKDF (reference sequence). The CDR3 runs to 17 residues. V gave up 1 base and J gave up 4 bases; unmatched junction bases: 12. The CDR3: CATSRAGGRGIGYGYTF. Here the CDR3 DNA reads TGTGCCACCAGCAGAGCAGGGGGAAGAGGAATTGGCTATGGCTACACCTTC. The full variable domain, in which reference TRBV15 and TRBJ1-2 provide the parts outside the CDR3, is DAMVIQNPRYQVTQFGKPVTLSCSQTLNHNVMYWYQQKSSQAPKLLFHYYDKDFNNEADTPDNFQSRRPNTSFCFLDIRSPGLGDTAMYLCATSRAGGRGIGYGYTFGSGTRLTVV.

A note on this clone: Distinct nucleotide sequences in the sample also encode this CDR3. The chain recombines TRBV5-1 with TRBJ1-2; 9 bases fit TRBD1. CDR3 length equals 13 residues. J gave up 8 bases and V 4 bases, and 6 bases lay outside the gene matches. Per the germline V gene, CDR1 is SGHRS and CDR2 is YFSETQ. CDR3 in amino acids: CASSQGQGSGYTF. The CDR3 DNA reads TGCGCCAGCAGCCAGGGACAGGGCTCCGGCTACACCTTC.

V gene TRBV2 combines with J gene TRBJ1-2, with 7 nucleotides matching TRBD1. The germline CDR1 and CDR2 sequences are SNHLY and FYNNEI. J lost 8 bases, V lost 7 bases, and 7 bases had no gene match. The CDR3 consists of 12 residues. The CDR3: CASILDRTGYTF. In DNA form, the CDR3 reads TGTGCCAGCATCCTGGACAGGACCGGCTACACCTTC.

The chain uses TRBV6-5 and TRBJ1-3; the D is unclear. Germline assignment: CDR1 MNHEY and CDR2 SVGAGI. V gave up 2 bases and J gave up 4 bases, with 6 bases separating them. This CDR3 is 13 amino acids long. CDR3 loop: CASSYVLGNTIYF. The CDR3 DNA reads TGTGCCAGCAGTTACGTCTTGGGAAACACCATATATTTT.